This TCR beta chain was sequenced in a study of blood T cells in healthy people across ages. This clonotype was picked up a small number of times. Its antigen remains unidentified. The germline V gene encodes CDR1 SQVTM and CDR2 ANQGSEA. The ends lost 7 bases at V and 4 bases at J; junction bases unmatched: 10. CDR3 length: 14 amino acids. General observations from the study: Roughly linear declines in TCR beta diversity per million T cells occurred with age. Comparison with aged donors showed that long-lived donors had more naive CD4+ cells and higher diversity.

A second about 7 to 12 cycle PCR used barcoded and J-beta primers. The template-switch adaptor, which had 12 random nucleotides, put a tag on each cDNA molecule. Each sample yielded at least 2.5 million CDR3-containing paired-end reads. One entry per CDR3 protein, called by TCRdb with MiXCR from the 5' RACE reads. This table holds 1,500,000 or so distinct CDR3 sequences, about 45% found once. The sequence was collected from a young woman in good health. J is TRBJ2-3 and V is TRBV29-1, with 8 bases that match TRBD2. The specimen was blood. The DNA of the CDR3 is TGCAGCGCGGTGCGGGGGGTCGGGGCAGATACGCAGTATTTT. Residues: CSAVRGVGADTQYF.